Shown below are 26 T cell receptor beta chains from a single sample sequenced in a study of cytotoxic CD8 clonotypes in ibrutinib-treated CLL. Assay: immunoSEQ multiplex PCR; the TCRdb copy retains only in-frame clones and omits some. The profile shows roughly 76,000 clones, around 82% of them singletons. Sequencing used PBMCs, obtained at disease progression, from a patient treated with ibrutinib. These receptors originate from a human donor with chronic lymphocytic leukemia.

This clone is deemed medium-sized (0.01 to 0.1%). The gene calls are TRBV6-5 and TRBJ1-1; the D gene is possibly TRBD1 (6 bases). V was shortened by 3 bases and J by 1 base, with 12 bases between the two germline ends. This CDR3 has 15 residues. Germline-derived CDR1 and CDR2 are MNHEY and SVGAGI. As DNA, the CDR3 is TGTGCCAGCAGTTATTCAGGGGCCGAGAACACTGAAGCTTTCTTT. The encoded protein is CASSYSGAENTEAFF.

This clone was observed a handful of times. The genes are TRBV6-5 and TRBJ1-2, with 9 nucleotides matching TRBD1. Trimming at V came to 4 bases and at J to 3 bases, leaving 3 bases not matched to a gene. The germline V gene has CDR1 MNHEY and CDR2 SVGAGI. This CDR3 has 14 residues. The CDR3 bases are TGTGCCAGCAGTTCTACAGGGGGCCACTATGGCTACACCTTC. It yields the protein CASSSTGGHYGYTF.

The chain has TRBV7-6 and TRBJ2-2; TRBD1 or TRBD2 may be the D gene (5 bases each). The germline gives CDR1 SGHVS, CDR2 FNYEAQ. Trimming took off 1 base at V and 1 base at J, with 10 bases between the two ends. The CDR3 covers 16 residues. CDR3 protein: CASSLGQGENTGELFF. The DNA of the CDR3 is TGTGCCAGCAGCTTAGGGCAGGGAGAGAACACCGGGGAGCTGTTTTTT. Together with reference TRBV7-6 and TRBJ2-2, the CDR3 gives the full variable domain: GAGVSQSPRYKVTKRGQDVALRCDPISGHVSLYWYRQALGQGPEFLTYFNYEAQQDKSGLPNDRFSAERPEGSISTLTIQRTEQRDSAMYRCASSLGQGENTGELFFGEGSRLTVL.

The chain recombines TRBV18 with TRBJ2-7, with 7 nucleotides matching TRBD2. From germline, CDR1 is KGHSH and CDR2 LQKENI. The CDR3 sequence is 17 residues long. With 4 bases clipped from V and 3 bases from J, the junction kept 15 bases outside the gene matches. CDR3 sequence (DNA): TGTGCCAGCTCACGTCTGACGGGAGGTAGTGAAGGCTACGAGCAGTACTTC. This sequence encodes CASSRLTGGSEGYEQYF.

The chain joins TRBV21-1 to TRBJ2-7. TRBV21-1 is labeled a pseudogene. CDR3 length equals 11 residues. CDR3 DNA sequence: TGTGCCAGCAGCCGGACGTACGAGCAGTACTTC. It encodes CASSRTYEQYF.

In this sample, this clone turned up once. One end of the junction is discordant with germline, which a read error may explain. The rearrangement links TRBV7-9 to TRBJ2-5; D is possibly TRBD2 (6 bases). In germline, CDR1 is SEHNR, CDR2 FQNEAQ (reference sequence). This CDR3 has 15 residues. CDR3 DNA: TGTGCCAGCACCTTATATACCGGGACTCAGGAGACCCAGTACTTC. The encoded protein is CASTLYTGTQETQYF.

This clone has more than one count but fewer than ten. The rearrangement links TRBV28 to TRBJ1-6, with D possibly being TRBD1 (5 bases). Germline CDR1 MDHEN, CDR2 SYDVKM. The CDR3 is 18 amino acids. V gave up 7 bases and J gave up 4 bases, with 23 bases separating them. This chain's CDR3 is CASTWGPKGFDYNSPLHF. The CDR3 DNA reads as TGTGCCAGCACCTGGGGACCCAAGGGGTTCGATTATAATTCACCCCTCCACTTT. Using reference TRBV28 and TRBJ1-6 for the parts outside the CDR3, the full variable domain is DVKVTQSSRYLVKRTGEKVFLECVQDMDHENMFWYRQDPGLGLRLIYFSYDVKMKEKGDIPEGYSVSREKKERFSLILESASTNQTSMYLCASTWGPKGFDYNSPLHFGNGTRLTVT.

This clone appeared a single time. The chain employs TRBV5-1 and TRBJ2-3, with 13 bases aligning to TRBD2. Germline CDR1 reads SGHRS; CDR2 reads YFSETQ. Losses at the gene ends were 4 bases for V and 6 bases for J; bases not matched to a gene: 8. The CDR3 runs to 16 residues. This CDR3 is CASSPRLAGGADTQYF. CDR3 in DNA: TGCGCCAGCAGCCCGAGACTAGCGGGGGGCGCGGATACGCAGTATTTT. The variable domain in full, completed from reference TRBV5-1 and TRBJ2-3, reads KAGVTQTPRYLIKTRGQQVTLSCSPISGHRSVSWYQQTPGQGLQFLFEYFSETQRNKGNFPGRFSGRQFSNSRSEMNVSTLELGDSALYLCASSPRLAGGADTQYFGPGTRLTVL.

The V call is TRBV4-1, the J call TRBJ2-7; TRBD1 aligns across 7 bases. CDR1 and CDR2 from the germline V gene are MGHRA and YSYEKL. V was clipped by 3 bases and J by 6 bases; unmatched bases: 11. The CDR3 is made up of 15 amino acids. CDR3 in amino acids: CASSHPGQWKSEQYF. Here the CDR3 DNA reads TGCGCCAGCAGCCACCCGGGACAGTGGAAATCCGAGCAGTACTTC.

The chain uses TRBV25-1 and TRBJ1-1, with unresolved D. Between the trimmed V and J ends, which lost 1 base and 4 bases, there was a span of 4 bases. The germline CDR1 and CDR2 sequences are MGHDK and SYGVNS. The CDR3 extends over 12 amino acids. The CDR3 DNA reads as TGTGCCAGCAGTGAATGGGGCACTGAAGCTTTCTTT. Translated: CASSEWGTEAFF.

V is TRBV5-1 and J is TRBJ2-5; D not resolved. The ends were cut back, 6 bases at V and 2 bases at J, with 14 bases in the middle. The length of the CDR3 is 14 residues. Germline V gene sequence: CDR1 SGHRS, CDR2 YFSETQ. The CDR3: CASTPHPTQETQYF. The CDR3 DNA reads TGCGCCAGCACCCCCCACCCAACACAAGAGACCCAGTACTTC.

The chain carries TRBV28 and TRBJ1-1, with D perhaps matching TRBD1 (5 bases). V dropped 2 bases and J dropped 11 bases, with 15 bases sitting between them. The V gene's germline CDR1 is MDHEN and CDR2 SYDVKM. This CDR3 is 13 amino acids long. CDR3 sequence reads: CASSLVWGTLAFF. The CDR3 DNA sequence: TGTGCCAGCAGTTTAGTTTGGGGGACGCTCGCTTTCTTT.

CDR3: CASGFGVKEKLFF. The CDR3 DNA reads as TGTGCCAGCGGTTTTGGGGTGAAAGAAAAACTGTTTTTT. The genes are TRBV7-9 and TRBJ1-4, with unresolved D. This CDR3 comprises 13 residues. CDR1 is SEHNR, CDR2 FQNEAQ, per germline (reference sequence). V was pared by 8 bases and J by 8 bases, with 15 bases between.

About this clone: At one end, the junction sequence differs from germline, possibly due to a read error. The chain has TRBV7-9 and TRBJ2-3; the D gene could be TRBD1 or TRBD2 (5 bases each). This CDR3 comprises 12 residues. CDR1 and CDR2 (germline): SEHNR, FQNEAQ (reference sequence). This CDR3 is CASSLVPTGLTF. The CDR3 coding sequence is TGTGCCAGCAGCTTAGTGCCCACAGGACTGACTTTT.

The genes are TRBV5-8 and TRBJ1-2; D remains ambiguous. CDR3 length: 13 amino acids. With 2 bases removed from V and 1 base from J, the gap between germline ends came to 6 bases. In germline, CDR1 is SGHTS, CDR2 YDEGEE. CDR3: CASSFEINYGYTF. DNA of the CDR3: TGTGCCAGCAGCTTCGAGATTAACTATGGCTACACCTTC.

The rearrangement joins TRBV18 to TRBJ2-7; the D is unclear. CDR1 is KGHSH and CDR2 is LQKENI in the germline V gene. V was clipped by 4 bases and J by 0 bases, with 10 bases between them. The CDR3 runs 14 residues. CDR3 sequence reads: CASSRDTSSYEQYF. CDR3 nucleotides: TGTGCCAGCTCACGTGACACGTCCTCCTACGAGCAGTACTTC.

This chain connects TRBV27 to TRBJ2-7, with D tentatively TRBD2 (7 bases). V lost 6 bases, J lost 3 bases, and 12 bases lay in between. The CDR3 is 13 amino acids. The germline V gene has CDR1 MNHEY and CDR2 SMNVEV (reference sequence). The CDR3 is CASRAGHNYEQYF. In DNA, the CDR3 is TGTGCCAGCAGAGCGGGACACAACTACGAGCAGTACTTC.

This clone showed up just once. V and J are TRBV19 and TRBJ1-1, with no clear D. This CDR3 comprises 13 residues. Germline lookup yields CDR1 LNHDA and CDR2 SQIVND (reference sequence). Between the trimmed V and J ends, which lost 7 bases and 0 bases, there was a span of 9 bases. The CDR3 protein is CASKRTLNTEAFF. CDR3 coding DNA: TGTGCCAGTAAAAGGACGTTGAACACTGAAGCTTTCTTT.

The rearrangement uses TRBV27 and TRBJ2-1; 11 bases line up with TRBD2. The junction had 8 bases not matched to a gene; V was cut back by 6 bases and J by 7 bases. Germline V gene data show CDR1 as MNHEY and CDR2 as SMNVEV (reference sequence). The CDR3 length is 15 residues. This CDR3 is CASSTRLAGRNEQFF. Written as DNA, the CDR3 is TGTGCCAGCAGCACCCGACTAGCGGGACGGAATGAGCAGTTCTTC.

A few counts support this clone. V usage is TRBV5-4 and J usage is TRBJ2-3; D is tentatively TRBD1 or TRBD2 (5 bases each). Trimming left V 0 bases short and J 1 base short, with 12 bases between. The CDR3 loop spans 16 amino acids. Germline V gene sequence: CDR1 SGHNT, CDR2 YYREEE (reference sequence). The CDR3 DNA follows: TGTGCCAGCAGCTTGGCGGTGGGGGTGGGCACAGATACGCAGTATTTT. Translated, it gives CASSLAVGVGTDTQYF.

This clone was detected many times. The V gene is TRBV5-4, the J gene TRBJ2-7; 9 bases fit TRBD1. V gave up 5 bases and J gave up 3 bases; unmatched junction bases: 3. This CDR3 has 13 residues. Looked up from germline, CDR1 is SGHNT and CDR2 is YYREEE (reference sequence). The CDR3 bases are TGTGCCAGCAGACGACAGGGGGGCTACGAGCAGTACTTC. Protein: CASRRQGGYEQYF.

This clone appeared a few times. This chain joins TRBV6-4 and TRBJ2-2; no firm D call. This CDR3 has 13 amino acids. Germline V gene data show CDR1 as MRHNA and CDR2 as SNTAGT. V dropped 4 bases and J dropped 1 base, with 4 bases sitting between them. The CDR3 DNA reads as TGTGCCAGCAGTGGAAGGAACACCGGGGAGCTGTTTTTT. Protein product: CASSGRNTGELFF.

This rearrangement joins TRBV4-1 to TRBJ1-1, with a possible D match to TRBD1 (5 bases). Germline-derived CDR1 and CDR2 are MGHRA and YSYEKL. V lost 6 bases and J lost 2, with 10 bases in between. CDR3 length equals 13 residues. Here the CDR3 DNA reads TGCGCCAGCAGGGGACGGAGTAACACTGAAGCTTTCTTT. This codes for CASRGRSNTEAFF.

The CDR3 reads CASSQGINEKLFF. CDR3 DNA sequence: TGTGCCAGCTCCCAGGGGATTAATGAAAAACTGTTTTTT. This chain joins TRBV18 and TRBJ1-4; tentative D call: TRBD1 (6 bases). V dropped 6 bases and J dropped 4 bases, with 9 bases sitting between them. Germline loops: CDR1 KGHSH, CDR2 LQKENI. The CDR3 sequence is 13 residues long.

The gene calls are TRBV6-8 and TRBJ1-2; no clear D gene. The CDR3 sequence is 18 residues long. Deletions cut 1 base from V and 6 bases from J, with 24 bases between. The germline V gene encodes CDR1 MNHGY and CDR2 SAAAGT. CDR3 amino acids: CASSYFPGCRGEANGYTF. For the CDR3, the DNA is TGTGCCAGCAGTTACTTTCCGGGCTGCCGGGGAGAAGCAAATGGCTACACCTTC.

This chain links TRBV7-9 with TRBJ1-5; no firm D call. Germline loops: CDR1 SEHNR, CDR2 FQNEAQ (reference sequence). V lost 3 bases to trimming and J lost 6 bases, with 21 bases between them. CDR3 size: 17 residues. CDR3 sequence: CASSFAEPSGIRQPQHF. The CDR3, as DNA: TGTGCCAGCAGCTTCGCCGAGCCATCAGGCATCCGTCAGCCCCAGCATTTT.